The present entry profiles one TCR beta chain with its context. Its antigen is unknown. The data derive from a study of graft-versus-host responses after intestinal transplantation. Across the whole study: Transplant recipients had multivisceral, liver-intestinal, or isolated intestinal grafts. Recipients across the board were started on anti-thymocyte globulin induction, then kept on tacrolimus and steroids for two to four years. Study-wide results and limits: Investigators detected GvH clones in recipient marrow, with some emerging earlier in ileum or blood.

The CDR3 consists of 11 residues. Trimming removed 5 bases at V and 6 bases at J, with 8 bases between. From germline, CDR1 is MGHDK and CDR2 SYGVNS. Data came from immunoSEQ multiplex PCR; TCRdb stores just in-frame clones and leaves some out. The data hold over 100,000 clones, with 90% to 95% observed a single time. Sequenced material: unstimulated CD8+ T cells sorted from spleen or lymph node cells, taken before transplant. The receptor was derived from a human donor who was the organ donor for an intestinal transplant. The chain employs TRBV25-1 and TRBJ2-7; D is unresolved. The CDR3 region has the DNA TGTGCCAGCAGTAACGAGGCCGAGCAGTACTTC. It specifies CASSNEAEQYF.